The source of this T cell receptor beta chain is a study of cytomegalovirus exposure and HLA in healthy donors. General observations from the study: Analyzed later, association rates of TCRs varied across HLA loci, with DRB1 most and HLA-C fewest.

Germline V lookup: CDR1 LNHDA, CDR2 SQIVND (reference sequence). This CDR3 region has 13 residues. V was pared by 6 bases and J by 3 bases, with 8 bases between. Details on this clone: Its antigen remains unidentified.

The PCR had 60 Vbeta and 13 Jbeta primers. Sequencing used immunoSEQ multiplex PCR; TCRdb keeps in-frame clones, though not all of them. The data contain about 92,000 clones, around four fifths of them seen just once; the ten biggest clones take up 6.5% to 8%. The sequenced sample consisted of PBMCs. The TCR was taken from a man in his fifties in good health and CMV-seropositive. The gene calls are TRBV19 and TRBJ1-4; D gene ambiguous. DNA of the CDR3: TGTGCCAGTAGGACAAGATCTAATGAAAAACTGTTTTTT. Its translation: CASRTRSNEKLFF.